These 26 T cell receptor beta chains share one sample of origin, sequenced in a study of PD-1 blockade in classical Hodgkin lymphoma. No patient escaped relapse after autologous stem cell transplantation, and brentuximab vedotin exposure varied. Clones were read by immunoSEQ multiplex PCR, and TCRdb kept only the in-frame ones, dropping some. The sample lists 15,000 or so clones; more than 75% were seen once. Sequenced here: peripheral blood mononuclear cells (PBMCs), sampled at baseline. These receptors originate from a human donor with classical Hodgkin lymphoma.

This chain joins TRBV19 and TRBJ1-6; the D is unclear. The length of the CDR3 is 14 residues. V lost 2 bases to trimming and J lost 7 bases, with 9 bases between them. Germline V gene lookup returns CDR1 LNHDA and CDR2 SQIVND (reference sequence). The CDR3 DNA reads TGTGCCAGTAGTATACGGTCGGAAAATTCACCCCTCCACTTT. It translates to CASSIRSENSPLHF. Using reference TRBV19 and TRBJ1-6 for the parts outside the CDR3, the full variable domain is DGGITQSPKYLFRKEGQNVTLSCEQNLNHDAMYWYRQDPGQGLRLIYYSQIVNDFQKGDIAEGYSVSREKKESFPLTVTSAQKNPTAFYLCASSIRSENSPLHFGNGTRLTVT.

CDR3 bases: TGCAGTGCGAGCTCGGTGGGACTTCGGTACTTC. Translating gives CSASSVGLRYF. J is TRBJ2-4 and V is TRBV20-1; perhaps TRBD2 as D (6 bases). Deletions cut 6 bases from V and 15 bases from J, with 18 bases between. Germline V gives CDR1 DFQATT, CDR2 SNEGSKA (reference sequence). CDR3 length: 11 residues.

The chain couples TRBV29-1 to TRBJ1-5; 10 positions agree with TRBD1. This CDR3 contains 14 residues. Per germline, CDR1 SQVTM and CDR2 ANQGSEA. V lost 4 bases to trimming and J lost 5 bases; unmatched junction nucleotides: 5. The chain's CDR3 is CSVGPGTGDQPQHF. CDR3 nucleotides: TGCAGCGTTGGCCCCGGGACAGGGGATCAGCCCCAGCATTTT.

This chain connects TRBV7-2 to TRBJ2-1; no clear D gene. Trimming left V 4 bases short and J 9 bases short, with 13 bases between. The CDR3 is made up of 13 amino acids. Germline CDR1 and CDR2: SGHTA and FQGNSA. Written as DNA, the CDR3 is TGTGCCAGCAGCTCATCCCCGCTTGGTGAGCAGTTCTTC. This sequence encodes CASSSSPLGEQFF.

The chain couples TRBV6-1 to TRBJ2-7; the D gene is possibly TRBD1 (6 bases). Trimming shortened V by 6 bases and J by 2 bases, and 11 bases separated the two germline ends. CDR3 length: 13 amino acids. Germline V gene sequence: CDR1 MNHNS, CDR2 SASEGT. CDR3: CASRDWDTYEQYF. CDR3 nucleotides: TGTGCCAGCAGGGACTGGGACACCTACGAGCAGTACTTC.

The chain combines TRBV7-2 with TRBJ2-7, with D perhaps matching TRBD1 or TRBD2 (5 bases each). The germline CDR1 and CDR2 sequences are SGHTA and FQGNSA. V was trimmed by 6 bases and J by 2 bases, leaving 17 bases between them. This CDR3 is 15 amino acids long. The CDR3 region is CASSQTGGGAYEQYF. CDR3 DNA: TGTGCCAGCAGTCAAACGGGTGGGGGAGCCTACGAGCAGTACTTC.

J is TRBJ2-4 and V is TRBV5-5; D perhaps matches TRBD1 (5 bases). Germline loops: CDR1 SGHKS, CDR2 YYEKEE (reference sequence). This CDR3 spans 15 amino acids. The V gene lost 4 bases and the J gene lost 3 bases, with 14 bases spanning the gap. The CDR3 region is CASSPQGIDKNIQYF. DNA for the CDR3: TGTGCCAGCAGCCCCCAGGGTATCGACAAAAACATTCAGTACTTC.

This rearrangement joins TRBV2 to TRBJ2-1, with 7 bases aligning to TRBD2. The V segment lost 4 bases and the J segment 8 bases; nucleotides outside the gene matches: 5. This CDR3 spans 13 amino acids. CDR1 SNHLY and CDR2 FYNNEI come from the germline V gene. The CDR3: CASSGLAGDEQFF. The CDR3 DNA is TGTGCCAGCAGTGGACTAGCCGGGGATGAGCAGTTCTTC.

In its sample, this clone ranks as medium-sized (0.01 to 0.1%). The rearrangement joins TRBV4-3 to TRBJ1-2; D is ambiguous. CDR3 length: 14 residues. V dropped 1 base and J dropped 7 bases, with 13 bases sitting between them. The germline gives CDR1 LGHNA, CDR2 YSLEER. CDR3 DNA sequence: TGCGCCAGCAGCCAAGGTAGTTGGACCCGTGGCTACACCTTC. Translation: CASSQGSWTRGYTF.

A single count supports this clone. This chain joins TRBV2 and TRBJ2-7; D is possibly TRBD2 (6 bases). The germline gives CDR1 SNHLY, CDR2 FYNNEI. CDR3 length: 13 amino acids. The V end lost 6 bases, the J end lost 7 bases, and 16 bases lay between the germline ends. CDR3 sequence: CASRTGVGLEQYF. In DNA, the CDR3 is TGTGCCAGCAGAACGGGGGTAGGGCTGGAGCAGTACTTC.

This sequence joins TRBV18 and TRBJ2-5; tentatively, D is TRBD2 (6 bases). CDR1 KGHSH and CDR2 LQKENI come from the germline V gene. The CDR3 runs to 16 residues. Trimming stripped 0 bases from V and 2 bases from J, with 13 bases between. CDR3 protein: CASSPPITSRQETQYF. Written as DNA, the CDR3 is TGTGCCAGCTCACCACCGATAACTAGCCGTCAAGAGACCCAGTACTTC.

This chain connects TRBV7-2 to TRBJ2-7, with 7 nucleotides matching TRBD2. The CDR3 totals 15 residues. The ends lost 1 base at V and 2 bases at J; junction bases unmatched: 5. Germline CDR1 is SGHTA and CDR2 is FQGNSA. CDR3 sequence reads: CASSLDPGGPYEQYF. Written as DNA, the CDR3 is TGTGCCAGCAGCTTAGACCCGGGGGGACCCTACGAGCAGTACTTC.

This chain joins TRBV5-6 and TRBJ1-1; unclear D gene. The germline V and J ends were trimmed by 4 bases and 1 base, with 11 bases remaining between them. In germline, CDR1 is SGHDT, CDR2 YYEEEE. This CDR3 is built from 14 residues. The chain's CDR3 is CASSHRLTNTEAFF. The CDR3 region has the DNA TGTGCCAGCAGCCACCGACTGACGAACACTGAAGCTTTCTTT.

This sequence joins TRBV6-1 and TRBJ2-1; tentative D call: TRBD1 (5 bases). CDR1 is MNHNS and CDR2 is SASEGT in the germline V gene. The CDR3 is made up of 15 amino acids. V lost 2 bases and J lost 5, with 13 bases in between. The CDR3 loop reads CASSERQGRDNEQFF. In nucleotides, the CDR3 is TGTGCCAGCAGTGAACGGCAGGGTAGGGACAATGAGCAGTTCTTC.

This sequence joins TRBV6-5 and TRBJ1-2; D is undetermined. Trimming took off 11 bases at V and 0 bases at J, with 10 bases between the two ends. Germline CDR1 reads MNHEY; CDR2 reads SVGAGI. The CDR3 covers 12 residues. The CDR3 protein is CAARGANYGYTF. In DNA form, the CDR3 reads TGTGCCGCTCGCGGAGCTAACTATGGCTACACCTTC.

This chain uses TRBV14 with TRBJ1-6; D is unresolved. The V end lost 4 bases, the J end lost 7 bases, and 8 bases lay between the germline ends. The CDR3 covers 13 residues. Germline V CDR1 and CDR2: SGHDN, FVKESK. In nucleotides, the CDR3 is TGTGCCAGCAGCCCCCGTTTGAATTCACCCCTCCACTTT. Its translation is CASSPRLNSPLHF.

V usage is TRBV21-1 and J usage is TRBJ1-2; the table's D call, TRBD1, has no DNA check behind it. TRBV21-1 is described as a pseudogene. The CDR3 runs 17 residues. As DNA, the CDR3 is TGTGCCAGCAACACATGCGGGACAGGGAAGATTTACTATGGCTACACCTTC. It encodes CASNTCGTGKIYYGYTF.

This rearrangement joins TRBV28 to TRBJ2-3; 10 bases fit TRBD2. The CDR3 covers 16 residues. V gave up 7 bases and J gave up 4 bases; unmatched junction bases: 11. CDR1 is MDHEN and CDR2 is SYDVKM in the germline V gene. The CDR3 protein is CASILRVAGGPDTQYF. In DNA form, the CDR3 reads TGTGCCAGCATCCTCAGAGTAGCGGGGGGCCCAGATACGCAGTATTTT.

J is TRBJ2-3 and V is TRBV6-6; D unclear. V was pared by 0 bases and J by 6 bases, with 13 bases between. Germline CDR1 and CDR2: MNHNY and SVGAGI (reference sequence). The CDR3 has 15 residues. The CDR3 bases are TGTGCCAGCAGTTACTCCGGAGTCAGTGGGGATACGCAGTATTTT. Protein sequence: CASSYSGVSGDTQYF.

This clone occurred once. The chain carries TRBV5-1 and TRBJ2-2; D possibly matches TRBD1 or TRBD2 (7 bases each). Germline assignment: CDR1 SGHRS and CDR2 YFSETQ. This CDR3 has 17 residues. V was shortened by 4 bases and J by 0 bases, with 16 bases between the two germline ends. DNA of the CDR3: TGCGCCAGCAGCCGACTCCAGGGGGGGACGAACACCGGGGAGCTGTTTTTT. Protein sequence: CASSRLQGGTNTGELFF. Based on the CDR3 plus reference TRBV5-1 and TRBJ2-2, the full variable domain is KAGVTQTPRYLIKTRGQQVTLSCSPISGHRSVSWYQQTPGQGLQFLFEYFSETQRNKGNFPGRFSGRQFSNSRSEMNVSTLELGDSALYLCASSRLQGGTNTGELFFGEGSRLTVL.

This clone has a single count. This rearrangement joins TRBV9 to TRBJ2-4; the match to TRBD2 covers 8 bases. The CDR3 has 15 residues. In germline, CDR1 is SGDLS, CDR2 YYNGEE. The junction had 10 bases not matched to a gene; V was cut back by 3 bases and J by 8 bases. CDR3 nucleotide sequence: TGTGCCAGCAGCGGCAACCCGGCGGGGGGAGACATTCAGTACTTC. Translating gives CASSGNPAGGDIQYF.

The chain has TRBV9 and TRBJ2-7, with D possibly being TRBD1 or TRBD2 (5 bases each). The V gene lost 2 bases and the J gene lost 1 base, with 10 bases spanning the gap. Germline values: CDR1 SGDLS, CDR2 YYNGEE. The CDR3 has 14 amino acids. The CDR3 coding sequence is TGTGCCAGCAGCGTGAGGGACGTTTCCTACGAGCAGTACTTC. Protein: CASSVRDVSYEQYF.

This clone was seen once. This rearrangement joins TRBV23-1 to TRBJ1-5; 7 bases map to TRBD1. TRBV23-1 counts as an open reading frame of uncertain function. This CDR3 is built from 15 residues. The CDR3 here is CTSTRQGYSNQPQHF. The CDR3 nucleotides read TGCACCTCTACGAGACAGGGTTATAGCAATCAGCCCCAGCATTTT.

The chain has TRBV14 and TRBJ2-1; tentative D call: TRBD2 (6 bases). CDR1 is SGHDN and CDR2 is FVKESK in the germline V gene. The CDR3 has 17 amino acids. V was shortened by 0 bases and J by 0 bases, with 12 bases between the two germline ends. Written as DNA, the CDR3 is TGTGCCAGCAGCCAAGATACCAGCGGGTTCTCCTACAATGAGCAGTTCTTC. As protein: CASSQDTSGFSYNEQFF.

The chain carries TRBV7-2 and TRBJ2-1, with 12 bases fitting TRBD2. Trimming cost V 2 bases and J 3 bases; bases outside gene matches: 8. This CDR3 has 18 residues. CDR1 is SGHTA, CDR2 FQGNSA, per germline. The CDR3 region is CASSLKLAGGPLYNEQFF. CDR3 nucleotides: TGTGCCAGCAGCTTAAAACTAGCGGGGGGACCCCTCTACAATGAGCAGTTCTTC.

The table lists this clone with a few counts. This chain links TRBV2 with TRBJ1-6, with 10 nucleotides matching TRBD1. CDR1 and CDR2 from the germline V gene are SNHLY and FYNNEI. With V trimmed by 9 bases and J by 10 bases, 6 bases remained unmatched. This CDR3 is 13 amino acids long. CDR3 sequence (DNA): TGTGCCAGGACAGGGGGCGGGGACTCACCCCTCCACTTT. Its translation: CARTGGGDSPLHF.